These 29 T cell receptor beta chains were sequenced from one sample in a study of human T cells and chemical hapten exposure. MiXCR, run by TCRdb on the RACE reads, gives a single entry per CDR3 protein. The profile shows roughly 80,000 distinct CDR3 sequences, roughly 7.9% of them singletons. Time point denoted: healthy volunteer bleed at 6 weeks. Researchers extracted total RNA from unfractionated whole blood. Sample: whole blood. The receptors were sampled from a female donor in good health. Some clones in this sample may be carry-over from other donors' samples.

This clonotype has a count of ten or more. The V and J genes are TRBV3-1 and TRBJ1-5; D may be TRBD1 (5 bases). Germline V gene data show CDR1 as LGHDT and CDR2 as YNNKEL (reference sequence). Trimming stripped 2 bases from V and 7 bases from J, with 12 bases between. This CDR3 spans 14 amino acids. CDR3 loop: CASSQTTGGQPQHF. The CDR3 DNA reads TGTGCCAGCAGCCAAACGACGGGGGGACAGCCCCAGCATTTT.

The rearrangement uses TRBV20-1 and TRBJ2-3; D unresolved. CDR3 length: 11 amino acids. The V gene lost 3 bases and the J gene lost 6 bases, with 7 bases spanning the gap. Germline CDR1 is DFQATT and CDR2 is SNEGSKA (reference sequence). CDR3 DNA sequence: TGCAGTGCTAGTCTAGGGGATACGCAGTATTTT. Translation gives CSASLGDTQYF.

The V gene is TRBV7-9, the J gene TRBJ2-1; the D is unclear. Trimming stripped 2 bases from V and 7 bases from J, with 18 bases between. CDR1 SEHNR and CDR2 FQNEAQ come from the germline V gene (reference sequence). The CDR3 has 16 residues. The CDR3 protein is CASSLSGNREKNEQFF. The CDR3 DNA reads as TGTGCCAGCAGCTTAAGTGGGAACAGAGAAAAAAATGAGCAGTTCTTC.

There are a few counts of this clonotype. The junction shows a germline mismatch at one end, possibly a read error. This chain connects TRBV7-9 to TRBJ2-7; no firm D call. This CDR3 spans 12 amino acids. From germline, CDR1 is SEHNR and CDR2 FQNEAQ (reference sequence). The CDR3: CASSLEVPPTSF. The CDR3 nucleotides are TGTGCCAGCAGCTTAGAAGTCCCCCCGACGTCGTTC. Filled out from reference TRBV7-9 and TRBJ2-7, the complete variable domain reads DTGVSQNPRHKITKRGQNVTFRCDPISEHNRLYWYRQTLGQGPEFLTYFQNEAQLEKSRLLSDRFSAERPKGSFSTLEIQRTEQGDSAMYLCASSLEVPPTSFGPGTRLTVT.

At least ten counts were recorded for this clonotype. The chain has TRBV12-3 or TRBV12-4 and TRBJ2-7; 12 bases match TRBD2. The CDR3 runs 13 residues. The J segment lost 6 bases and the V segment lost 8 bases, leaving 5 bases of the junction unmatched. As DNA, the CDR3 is TGTGCCAGCCGACTAGCGGGGGCGGGCGAGCAGTACTTC. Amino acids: CASRLAGAGEQYF.

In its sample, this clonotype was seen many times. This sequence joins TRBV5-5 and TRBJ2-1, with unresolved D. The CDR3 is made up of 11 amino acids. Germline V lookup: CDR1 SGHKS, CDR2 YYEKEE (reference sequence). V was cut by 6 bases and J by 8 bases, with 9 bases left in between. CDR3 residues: CASKAFHEQFF. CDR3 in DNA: TGTGCCAGCAAGGCATTCCATGAGCAGTTCTTC.

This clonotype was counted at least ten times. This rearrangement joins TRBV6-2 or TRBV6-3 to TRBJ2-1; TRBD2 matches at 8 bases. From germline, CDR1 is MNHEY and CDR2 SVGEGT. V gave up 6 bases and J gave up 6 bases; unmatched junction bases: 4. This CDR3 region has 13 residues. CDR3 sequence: CASSRGGRNEQFF. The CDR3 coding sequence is TGTGCCAGCAGCCGGGGGGGCCGCAATGAGCAGTTCTTC.

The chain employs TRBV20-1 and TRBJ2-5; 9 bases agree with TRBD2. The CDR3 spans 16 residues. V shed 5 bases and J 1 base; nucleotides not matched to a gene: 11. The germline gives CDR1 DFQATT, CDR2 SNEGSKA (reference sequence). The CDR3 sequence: CSARGWLAGSQETQYF. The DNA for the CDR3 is TGCAGTGCTCGGGGGTGGCTAGCGGGGTCCCAAGAGACCCAGTACTTC.

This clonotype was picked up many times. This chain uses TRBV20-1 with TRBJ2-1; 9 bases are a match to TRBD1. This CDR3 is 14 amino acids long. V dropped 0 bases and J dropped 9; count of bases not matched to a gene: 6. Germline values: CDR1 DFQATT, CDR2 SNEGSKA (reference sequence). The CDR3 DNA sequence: TGCAGTGCTAGAGAGGGACAGGGTAAGACTGAGCAGTTCTTC. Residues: CSAREGQGKTEQFF.

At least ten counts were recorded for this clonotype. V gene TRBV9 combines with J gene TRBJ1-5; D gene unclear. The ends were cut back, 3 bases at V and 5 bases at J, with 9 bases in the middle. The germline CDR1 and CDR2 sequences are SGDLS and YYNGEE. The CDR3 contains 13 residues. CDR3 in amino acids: CASSGHTDQPQHF. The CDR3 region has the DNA TGTGCCAGCAGCGGCCATACCGATCAGCCCCAGCATTTT.

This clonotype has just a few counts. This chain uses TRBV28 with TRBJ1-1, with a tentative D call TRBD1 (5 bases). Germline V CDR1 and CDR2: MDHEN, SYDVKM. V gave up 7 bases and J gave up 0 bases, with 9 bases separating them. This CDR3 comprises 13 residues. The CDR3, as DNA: TGTGCCAGCACGGGACGGATGAACACTGAAGCTTTCTTT. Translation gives CASTGRMNTEAFF. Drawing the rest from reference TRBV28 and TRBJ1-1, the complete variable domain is DVKVTQSSRYLVKRTGEKVFLECVQDMDHENMFWYRQDPGLGLRLIYFSYDVKMKEKGDIPEGYSVSREKKERFSLILESASTNQTSMYLCASTGRMNTEAFFGQGTRLTVV.

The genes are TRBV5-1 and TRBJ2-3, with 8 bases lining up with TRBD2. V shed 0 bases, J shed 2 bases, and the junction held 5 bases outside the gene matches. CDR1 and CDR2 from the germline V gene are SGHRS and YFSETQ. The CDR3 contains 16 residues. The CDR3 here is CASSLALAGITDTQYF. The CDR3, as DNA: TGCGCCAGCAGCTTGGCGCTAGCGGGTATCACAGATACGCAGTATTTT.

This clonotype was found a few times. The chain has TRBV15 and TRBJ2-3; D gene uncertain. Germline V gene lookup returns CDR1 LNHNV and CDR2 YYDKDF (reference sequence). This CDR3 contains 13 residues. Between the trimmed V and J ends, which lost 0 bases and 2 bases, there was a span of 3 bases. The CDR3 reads CATSRDITDTQYF. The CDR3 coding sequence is TGTGCCACCAGCAGAGATATCACAGATACGCAGTATTTT. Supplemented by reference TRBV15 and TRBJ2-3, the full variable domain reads DAMVIQNPRYQVTQFGKPVTLSCSQTLNHNVMYWYQQKSSQAPKLLFHYYDKDFNNEADTPDNFQSRRPNTSFCFLDIRSPGLGDTAMYLCATSRDITDTQYFGPGTRLTVL.

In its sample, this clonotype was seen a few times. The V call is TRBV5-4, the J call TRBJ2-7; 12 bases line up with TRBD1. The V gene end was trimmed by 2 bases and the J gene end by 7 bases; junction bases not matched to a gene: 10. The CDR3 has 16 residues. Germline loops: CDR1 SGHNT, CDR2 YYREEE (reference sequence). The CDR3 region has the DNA TGTGCCAGCAGCTTCGATGGGGGACAGGGGGCAAGTGAGCAGTACTTC. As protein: CASSFDGGQGASEQYF.

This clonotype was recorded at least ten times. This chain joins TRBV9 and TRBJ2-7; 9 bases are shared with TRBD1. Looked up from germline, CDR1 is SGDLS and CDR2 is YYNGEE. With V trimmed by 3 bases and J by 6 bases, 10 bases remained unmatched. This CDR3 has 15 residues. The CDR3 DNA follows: TGTGCCAGCAGCGAATCCGGGACAGGGAACGCCGAGCAGTACTTC. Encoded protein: CASSESGTGNAEQYF.

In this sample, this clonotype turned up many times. The DNA for the CDR3 is TGTGCCAGCAGTTACTTTCCCACAGGTTACTATGGCTACACCTTC. This sequence encodes CASSYFPTGYYGYTF. This sequence joins TRBV6-2 or TRBV6-3 and TRBJ1-2, with a tentative D call TRBD1 (5 bases). V was trimmed by 1 base and J by 3 bases, leaving 12 bases between them. Germline values: CDR1 MNHEY, CDR2 SVGEGT. The CDR3 length is 15 residues.

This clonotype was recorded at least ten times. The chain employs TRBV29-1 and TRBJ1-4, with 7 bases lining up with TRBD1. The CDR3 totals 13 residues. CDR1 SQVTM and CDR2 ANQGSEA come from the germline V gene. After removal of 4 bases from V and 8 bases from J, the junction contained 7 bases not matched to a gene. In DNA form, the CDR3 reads TGCAGCGTTGTGGCAGGGGGTAGAGAAAAACTGTTTTTT. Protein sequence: CSVVAGGREKLFF. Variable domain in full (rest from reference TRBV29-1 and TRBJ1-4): SAVISQKPSRDICQRGTSLTIQCQVDSQVTMMFWYRQQPGQSLTLIATANQGSEATYESGFVIDKFPISRPNLTFSTLTVSNMSPEDSSIYLCSVVAGGREKLFFGSGTQLSVL.

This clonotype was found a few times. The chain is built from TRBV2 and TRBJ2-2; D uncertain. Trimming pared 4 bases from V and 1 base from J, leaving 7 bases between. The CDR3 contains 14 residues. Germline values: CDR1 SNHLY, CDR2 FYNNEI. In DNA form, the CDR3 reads TGTGCCAGCAGTGTTACGAGGAACACCGGGGAGCTGTTTTTT. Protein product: CASSVTRNTGELFF.

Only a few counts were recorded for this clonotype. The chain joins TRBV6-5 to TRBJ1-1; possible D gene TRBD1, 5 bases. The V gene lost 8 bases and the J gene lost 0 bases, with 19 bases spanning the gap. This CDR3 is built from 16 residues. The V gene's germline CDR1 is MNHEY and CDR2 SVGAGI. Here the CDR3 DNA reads TGTGCCAGCTTACGAGGACACCGCTTCATGAACACTGAAGCTTTCTTT. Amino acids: CASLRGHRFMNTEAFF.

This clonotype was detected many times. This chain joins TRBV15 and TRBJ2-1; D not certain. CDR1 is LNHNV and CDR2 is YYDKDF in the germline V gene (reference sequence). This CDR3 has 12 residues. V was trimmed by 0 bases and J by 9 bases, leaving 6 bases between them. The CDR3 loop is CATSRDKGEQFF. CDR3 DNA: TGTGCCACCAGCAGAGATAAGGGTGAGCAGTTCTTC.

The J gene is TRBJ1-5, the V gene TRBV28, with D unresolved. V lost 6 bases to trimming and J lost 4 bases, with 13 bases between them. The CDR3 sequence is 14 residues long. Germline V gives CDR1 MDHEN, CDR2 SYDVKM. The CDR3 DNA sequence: TGTGCCAGCAGCCGGCCCACCCCGAATCAGCCCCAGCATTTT. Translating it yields CASSRPTPNQPQHF.

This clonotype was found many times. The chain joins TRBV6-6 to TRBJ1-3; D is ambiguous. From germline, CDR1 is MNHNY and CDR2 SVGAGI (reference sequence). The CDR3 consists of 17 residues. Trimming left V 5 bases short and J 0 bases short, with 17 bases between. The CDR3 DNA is TGTGCCAGCAGTCCAAGACGCCCCCAAGACTCTGGAAACACCATATATTTT. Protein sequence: CASSPRRPQDSGNTIYF.

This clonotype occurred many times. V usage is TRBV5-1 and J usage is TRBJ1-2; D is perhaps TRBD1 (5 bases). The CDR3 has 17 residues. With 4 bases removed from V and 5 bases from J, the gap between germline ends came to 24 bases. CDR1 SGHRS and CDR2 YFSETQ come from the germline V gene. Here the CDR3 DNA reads TGCGCCAGCAGCCCGATGTCACCCGGACACAGCATTTATGGCTACACCTTC. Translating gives CASSPMSPGHSIYGYTF.

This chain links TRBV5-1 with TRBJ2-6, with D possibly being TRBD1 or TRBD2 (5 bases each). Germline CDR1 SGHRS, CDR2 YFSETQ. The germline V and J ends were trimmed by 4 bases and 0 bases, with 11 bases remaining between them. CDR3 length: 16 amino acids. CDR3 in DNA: TGCGCCAGCAGCCCGGACGGGGCCTCTGGGGCCAACGTCCTGACTTTC. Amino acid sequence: CASSPDGASGANVLTF.

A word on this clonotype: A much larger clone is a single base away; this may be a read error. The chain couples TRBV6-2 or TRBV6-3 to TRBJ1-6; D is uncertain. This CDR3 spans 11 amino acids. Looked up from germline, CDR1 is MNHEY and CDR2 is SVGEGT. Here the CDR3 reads CASSQNSPLNF. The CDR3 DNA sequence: TGTGCCAGCAGCCAAAATTCACCCCTCAACTTT.

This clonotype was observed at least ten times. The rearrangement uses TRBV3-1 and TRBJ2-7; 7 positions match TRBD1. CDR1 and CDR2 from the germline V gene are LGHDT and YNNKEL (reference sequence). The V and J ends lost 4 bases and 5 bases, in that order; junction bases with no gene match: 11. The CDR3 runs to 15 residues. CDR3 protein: CASSPFSTGLHEQYF. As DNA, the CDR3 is TGTGCCAGCAGCCCCTTCTCGACAGGGTTGCACGAGCAGTACTTC.

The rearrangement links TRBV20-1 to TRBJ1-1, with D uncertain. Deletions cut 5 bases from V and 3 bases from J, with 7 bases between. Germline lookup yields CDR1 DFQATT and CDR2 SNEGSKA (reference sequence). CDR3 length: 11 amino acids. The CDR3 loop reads CSALDHTEAFF. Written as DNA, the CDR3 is TGCAGTGCTTTGGACCACACTGAAGCTTTCTTT.

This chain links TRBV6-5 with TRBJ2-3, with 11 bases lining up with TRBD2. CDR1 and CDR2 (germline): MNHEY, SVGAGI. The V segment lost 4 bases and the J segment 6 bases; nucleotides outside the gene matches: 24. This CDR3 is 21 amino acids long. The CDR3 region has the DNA TGTGCCAGCAGTTCTTTCCCGCTTTTAGCGGGGGGGCCGATGAGATCCGATACGCAGTATTTT. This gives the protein CASSSFPLLAGGPMRSDTQYF.

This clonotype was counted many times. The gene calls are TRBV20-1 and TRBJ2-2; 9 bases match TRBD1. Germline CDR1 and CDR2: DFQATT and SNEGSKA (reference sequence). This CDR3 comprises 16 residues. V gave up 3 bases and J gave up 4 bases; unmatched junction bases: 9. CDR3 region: CSARAWGQGGTGELFF. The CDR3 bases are TGCAGTGCTAGGGCCTGGGGACAGGGAGGCACCGGGGAGCTGTTTTTT.